A selection of T cell receptor beta chains follows, all from one sample in a study of blood T cell repertoires in COVID-19. TCRdb's copy holds only in-frame clones and misses some; the assay was immunoSEQ multiplex PCR. The sample records some 190,000 clones, about 84% being singletons. The sample comprised peripheral blood. These receptors were collected from a person aged 70 to 85 with COVID-19, enrolled during active disease. The CDR3 runs from the conserved cysteine through the conserved F or W. The order of the fields is V gene, clone size, D gene, J gene, CDR3 DNA, CDR3 protein. D genes are given only for firm matches. Part of the rows lack a size; the others show once, few, many or a class for expanded clones.

TRBV7-2	once	-	TRBJ1-4	TGTGCCAGCAGCGTAGCCGAAGGAGGGGCTGAAAAACTGTTTTTT	CASSVAEGGAEKLFF
TRBV6-1	-	-	TRBJ2-5	TGTGCCAGCAGTGACGGTCCTTCGGGGACCCAGTACTTC	CASSDGPSGTQYF
TRBV5-1	-	-	TRBJ1-2	TGCGCCAGCAGCTTGAGTGGGTTCGGGGGAGACTATGGCTACACCTTC	CASSLSGFGGDYGYTF
TRBV20-1	-	-	TRBJ2-1	TGCAGTGCTTCCAACAGGAATGAGCAGTTCTTC	CSASNRNEQFF
TRBV10-3	-	-	TRBJ1-1	TGTGCCATCAGTGAGTCTGGGCGGGGGGATGAAGCTTTCTTT	CAISESGRGDEAFF
TRBV9	-	-	TRBJ1-4	TGTGCCAGCAGCGTCGCCGGTCATGCAACTAATGAAAAACTGTTTTTT	CASSVAGHATNEKLFF
TRBV2	once	TRBD1	TRBJ1-4	TGTGCCAGCTCTACAGGGGGCGGTGAAAAACTGTTTTTT	CASSTGGGEKLFF
TRBV7-2	-	TRBD2	TRBJ2-1	TGTGCCAGCAGCCCTCAAACTAGCGGGGACAATGAGCAGTTCTTC	CASSPQTSGDNEQFF
TRBV7-9	few	-	TRBJ2-7	TGTGCCAGCACCCTTAAACAGGGCGCCTACGAGCAGTACTTC	CASTLKQGAYEQYF
TRBV5-1	-	-	TRBJ2-3	TGCGCCAGCAGCTTAGCCCTAGGGAGCGCAGATACGCAGTATTTT	CASSLALGSADTQYF
TRBV11-2	-	TRBD2	TRBJ2-1	TGTGCCAGCAGCTCGCCACTAGCGGGGGTTTATGAGCAGTTCTTC	CASSSPLAGVYEQFF
TRBV16	-	-	TRBJ1-2	TGTGCCAGCAGCCCCATCGGACAGAACTATGGCTACACCTTC	CASSPIGQNYGYTF
TRBV4-2	-	TRBD1	TRBJ2-2	TGTGCCAGCAGAACCGGGACAGAGAACACCGGGGAGCTGTTTTTT	CASRTGTENTGELFF
TRBV5-1	-	TRBD1	TRBJ2-1	TGCGCCAGCAGCTTGTTAGGACAGGGGGATAATGAGCAGTTCTTC	CASSLLGQGDNEQFF
TRBV27	-	-	TRBJ2-1	TGTGCCAGCAGTTTGAGGGGGGGATCCTACAATGAGCAGTTCTTC	CASSLRGGSYNEQFF
TRBV19	-	TRBD2	TRBJ2-7	TGTGCCAGTAGTATGGGGACTAGCATGCAGTACTTC	CASSMGTSMQYF
TRBV2	-	-	TRBJ2-3	TGTGCCAGCAGTGACTCTCGCGGCTTCCCCAACACAGATACGCAGTATTTT	CASSDSRGFPNTDTQYF
TRBV5-1	-	-	TRBJ1-1	TGCGCCAGCAGCTTGTCAGGGGCGGGCACTGAAGCTTTCTTT	CASSLSGAGTEAFF
TRBV28	-	TRBD1	TRBJ1-5	TGTGCCAGCAGTTCCGGGACAGGGTTGGTTCAGCCCCAGCATTTT	CASSSGTGLVQPQHF
TRBV28	-	-	TRBJ2-1	TGTGCCAGCAGTTTAAGGGCTAGCGAAACGAATGAGCAGTTCTTC	CASSLRASETNEQFF
TRBV4-3	-	-	TRBJ2-7	TGCGCCAGCAGCCAAGATCGGCGATTCGGGGAGCAGTACTTC	CASSQDRRFGEQYF
TRBV12-5	-	-	TRBJ1-2	TGTGCTAGTGGTTTGACACAGGGCGGTGGCTACACCTTC	CASGLTQGGGYTF
TRBV30	-	-	TRBJ1-5	TGTGCCTGGAGTGTACGAGGGCCTCCGGGAAATCAGCCCCAGCATTTT	CAWSVRGPPGNQPQHF
TRBV7-2	-	TRBD1	TRBJ1-6	TGTGCCAGCAGCTTAGGCGACAGGGAGAATTCACCCCTCCACTTT	CASSLGDRENSPLHF
TRBV9	-	-	TRBJ1-5	TGTGCCAGCAGCGTAGACGGGGGTGATCAGCCCCAGCATTTT	CASSVDGGDQPQHF
TRBV6-4	-	-	TRBJ1-6	TGTGCCAGCAAAGCATCCTATAATTCACCCCTCCACTTT	CASKASYNSPLHF
TRBV7-2	-	-	TRBJ1-4	TGTGCCAGCAGCTTAGGAGTCAGGGCAGGTGAAAAACTGTTTTTT	CASSLGVRAGEKLFF
TRBV28	once	-	TRBJ2-3	TGTGCCAGCAGCACCCCTGGGGGCCATAGCACAGATACGCAGTATTTT	CASSTPGGHSTDTQYF
TRBV29-1	-	TRBD1	TRBJ2-5	TGCAGCGTTAACAGGGGTGCATTGGAGACCCAGTACTTC	CSVNRGALETQYF
TRBV5-1	-	-	TRBJ2-1	TGCGCCAGCAGCTTCCAACCCGGGGGTTTCAATGAGCAGTTCTTC	CASSFQPGGFNEQFF
TRBV5-1	-	TRBD2	TRBJ2-2	TGCGCCAGCAGCCCTCGGACTAGCGGGAAGCACGGGGAGCTGTTTTTT	CASSPRTSGKHGELFF
TRBV28	-	TRBD1	TRBJ1-1	TGTGCCAGCAGTTTTGTAGCCGGGACAGGGATGAGGGGGAACACTGAAGCTTTCTTT	CASSFVAGTGMRGNTEAFF